This TCR beta chain is drawn from a study of vaccination effects on CD4 cells after COVID-19. Libraries were prepared by immunoSEQ multiplex PCR; TCRdb keeps only in-frame clonotypes and omits some of them. This table holds fewer than 65,000 clones, over 70% found once. As regards this clone: What it binds is unknown.

Antigen-specific CD4+ T cells were first expanded with viral peptide pools by the ViraFEST assay and only then sequenced. A roughly ten-day culture period preceded the isolation of CD4+ T cells. The vaccine recipients had no prior SARS-CoV-2 infection, with negative nucleocapsid antibodies. The CDR3 is made up of 15 amino acids. Sample: CD4+ T cells from PBMCs cultured with HCoV-OC43 spike peptides, taken before COVID-19 vaccination. Subset specified: HCoV-OC43 spike overlapping peptide pool stimulation. The source of this sequence is a human donor who received a COVID-19 vaccine. The chain couples TRBV21-1 to TRBJ1-1. TRBV21-1 is an annotated pseudogene. The CDR3 coding sequence is TGTGCCAGCAGCAAATGGCAAGGGGTGGGAGCTGAAGCTTTCTTT. This codes for CASSKWQGVGAEAFF.